Here is one T cell receptor beta chain with its context. Its specificity is not known. Trimming took off 0 bases at V and 2 bases at J, with 11 bases between the two ends. Germline values: CDR1 MGHRA, CDR2 YSYEKL. The CDR3 length is 16 residues. Expansion with viral peptide pools was applied to antigen-specific CD4+ T cells by the ViraFEST assay prior to sequencing. Once cultured for about 9 days, the cells underwent separation to obtain CD4+ T cells. Among the vaccine recipients, none had a prior SARS-CoV-2 infection, and nucleocapsid antibodies were negative. A density of over 1.5 million PBMC per well was used; these cells were cultured with about 10 IU/ml IL-2 and roughly 10 ug/ml peptides. Cultures got half-medium changes with IL-2 on days 3 and 7. Sequencing was performed with immunoSEQ multiplex PCR; in TCRdb, only in-frame clones are kept and a portion is missing. The sample yields tens of thousands of clones, around 70% seen once.

This sample is part of a study of vaccination effects on CD4 cells after COVID-19. V is TRBV4-1 and J is TRBJ1-5; D is perhaps TRBD1 (6 bases). Sample: CD4+ T cells from PBMCs cultured with HCoV-229E spike peptides, taken before COVID-19 vaccination. The receptor was derived from a human donor who received a COVID-19 vaccine. The CDR3 DNA is TGCGCCAGCAGCCAAGATATTGGGGGCGGCAATCAGCCCCAGCATTTT. This codes for CASSQDIGGGNQPQHF.